This T cell receptor beta chain was captured in a study of graft-versus-host responses after intestinal transplantation. Study overall: Transplants were multivisceral, liver-intestinal, or isolated intestinal. All recipients were given anti-thymocyte globulin induction, and tacrolimus and steroids were then administered for roughly three years. Findings of the study overall: Allografts from individuals with graft-donor T cell macrochimerism displayed high graft-versus-host to host-versus-graft clonal ratios.

CDR3 length: 11 amino acids. The ends were cut back, 5 bases at V and 0 bases at J, with 0 bases in the middle. Germline V gene lookup returns CDR1 SGHVS and CDR2 FNYEAQ. About this clone: The antigen is undetermined.

The table came from immunoSEQ multiplex PCR; TCRdb's copy has only in-frame clones and leaves some out. The sample yields roughly 120,000 clones, roughly 92% seen once. The input for sequencing was unstimulated CD4+ T cells sorted from spleen or lymph node cells, taken before transplant. This clonotype originated in a human donor who was the organ donor for an intestinal transplant. V is TRBV7-6 and J is TRBJ2-3; no reliable D call. As DNA, the CDR3 is TGTGCCAGCAGCAGCACAGATACGCAGTATTTT. The encoded protein is CASSSTDTQYF. The full variable domain, with the rest looked up from reference TRBV7-6 and TRBJ2-3, is GAGVSQSPRYKVTKRGQDVALRCDPISGHVSLYWYRQALGQGPEFLTYFNYEAQQDKSGLPNDRFSAERPEGSISTLTIQRTEQRDSAMYRCASSSTDTQYFGPGTRLTVL.